A single sample is the source of the 7 T cell receptor beta chains below, sequenced in a study of CXCR3-negative and CXCR3-positive naive CD8 T cells. Findings and caveats of the study: A higher hydrophobicity marked the TRB CDR3s of CXCR3-positive naive cells versus CXCR3-negative naive cells.

For these TCRs, the target antigens are not known. The libraries of TRB cDNA were prepared using 5' RACE with UMI labels. Following a re-call of the 5' RACE reads, TCRdb has one entry per CDR3 protein and lacks DNA. Here the sample table reports some 150,000 distinct CDR3 sequences. What was sequenced was naive CXCR3+ CD8+ T cells from blood. Subset denoted: CD45RO-CCR7+CD27+CD95- naive CD8+ T cells expressing CXCR3 (TNR3+). The receptors come from a human donor in good health. Some clones in this sample may be carry-over from other donors' samples.

This chain links TRBV7-2 with TRBJ2-1; with no DNA, the TCRdb D assignment of TRBD2 cannot be verified. From germline, CDR1 is SGHTA and CDR2 FQGNSA. There are 17 residues in the CDR3. CDR3 sequence: CASSSTSGGAVDNEQFF.

The V and J genes are TRBV14 and TRBJ2-1; no DNA is available, so the TRBD1 call from TCRdb remains unchecked. Germline V gene sequence: CDR1 SGHDN, CDR2 FVKESK. The CDR3 has 16 amino acids. CDR3 loop: CASSHSRGRGYNEQFF.

V and J are TRBV12-3 or TRBV12-4 and TRBJ2-7; there is no DNA to check the TCRdb D call of TRBD1. The CDR3 has 18 amino acids. CDR3: CASSLADRGTPGTYEQYF.

The chain recombines TRBV7-2 with TRBJ2-1. The CDR3 is made up of 13 amino acids. Germline V gives CDR1 SGHTA, CDR2 FQGNSA. CDR3 residues: CASGGDYYNEQFF.

This chain uses TRBV20-1 with TRBJ2-7; lacking DNA, the TRBD1 call made by TCRdb goes unchecked. The CDR3 length is 15 residues. Germline CDR1 reads DFQATT; CDR2 reads SNEGSKA (reference sequence). The CDR3 loop reads CSALILRTGGREQYF.

The chain has TRBV28 and TRBJ1-3; the TCRdb call, TRBD1, lacks DNA for checking. This CDR3 is 13 amino acids long. Germline V gene lookup returns CDR1 MDHEN and CDR2 SYDVKM. The CDR3 sequence is CASSLIPGATIYF.

V and J are TRBV29-1 and TRBJ1-1; TCRdb indicates TRBD1, and absent DNA this call remains unverified. This CDR3 is built from 13 residues. Germline V gene sequence: CDR1 SQVTM, CDR2 ANQGSEA. CDR3: CSVQSGADTEAFF.